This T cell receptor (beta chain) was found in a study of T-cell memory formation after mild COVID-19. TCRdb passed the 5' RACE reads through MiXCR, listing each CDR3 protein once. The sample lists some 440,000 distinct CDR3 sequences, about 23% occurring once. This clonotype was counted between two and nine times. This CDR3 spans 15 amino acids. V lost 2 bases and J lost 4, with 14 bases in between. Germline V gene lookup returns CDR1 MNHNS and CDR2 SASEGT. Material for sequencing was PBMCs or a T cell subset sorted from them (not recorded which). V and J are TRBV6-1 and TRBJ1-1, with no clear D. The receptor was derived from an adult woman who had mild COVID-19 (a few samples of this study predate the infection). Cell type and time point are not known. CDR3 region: CASSESPERATEAFF. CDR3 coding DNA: TGTGCCAGCAGTGAAAGCCCGGAGAGGGCCACTGAAGCTTTCTTT.